The following is a TCR beta chain sequence with its context. Antigen specificity is unknown. The protocol was immunoSEQ multiplex PCR, while the TCRdb copy is restricted to in-frame clones and leaves out a portion. The sample records some 140,000 clones, 90% being singletons. This entry belongs to a study of T cell responses to AZD1222 COVID-19 vaccine. Study-wide results and caveats: An increase in Spike-specific TCR breadth and depth was observed after two AZD1222 doses. White British people made up most donors, females outnumbered males, and clonal diversity was possibly underestimated. The study sampled repertoires only after the peak T cell response.

Between the trimmed V and J ends, which lost 8 bases and 6 bases, there was a span of 2 bases. Germline CDR1 is LNHDA and CDR2 is SQIVND (reference sequence). The CDR3 spans 10 residues. This TCR was recovered from an adult in good health. The source material was peripheral blood, sampled on day 0 of AZD1222 vaccination. This chain links TRBV19 with TRBJ1-6; D call uncertain. CDR3 bases: TGTGCCAGTGGTAATTCACCCCTCCACTTT. Translating gives CASGNSPLHF.